This TCR beta chain was observed in a study of CD8+ T cells in alopecia areata. Findings and caveats of the study: In scalp samples, resident alphabeta T cells of normal skin are also sequenced. Relative to normal scalp, lesional scalp, especially alopecia totalis/universalis, showed higher clonality. Scalp clonality, together with expanded CD8+ clones among the top 100, fell significantly with tofacitinib.

Treatment indicated: oral pan-JAK inhibitor, 5-10 mg twice daily. Regarding this clone: Its antigen is unidentified.

RNA extraction and reverse transcription yielded cDNA as sequencing template. Using immunoSEQ multiplex PCR, the repertoire was profiled, and TCRdb retains in-frame clones only, with some absent. The repertoire holds approximately 210,000 clones, with approximately 61% as singletons. The sample consisted of CD4+ T cells sorted from blood, taken at week 24, from a patient treated with tofacitinib. The TCR comes from a human donor with alopecia areata.

The CDR3 sequence: CSALPPKGVKTQYF. The CDR3 DNA reads TGCAGCGCTCTCCCTCCGAAGGGTGTGAAGACCCAGTACTTC. V gene TRBV29-1 combines with J gene TRBJ2-5; D remains unclear. V was clipped by 7 bases and J by 6 bases, with 21 bases between them. Germline CDR1 and CDR2: SQVTM and ANQGSEA. The CDR3 loop spans 14 amino acids.